This TCR beta chain was documented in a study of radiation and T cells in renal cell carcinoma. Study observations and caveats: Top tumor clonotypes rose in blood 2 weeks post-radiation, then contracted. No pretreatment tumor biopsies were available for baseline clonotypes.

As to time point: blood 4 weeks post-SBRT, at nephrectomy. As for treatment: 15 Gy SBRT to primary tumor, nephrectomy 4 weeks later. Nephrectomy followed 15 Gy stereotactic body radiation by 4 weeks. Radiation-treated patients gave blood at baseline, week 2 and week 4. Clones were sequenced by immunoSEQ multiplex PCR, and TCRdb holds only the in-frame ones, with some missing. The repertoire includes around 74,000 clones, less than 85% of them detected once, and 2.4% sits in the top ten. Per germline, CDR1 SGHRS and CDR2 YFSETQ. Trimming removed 4 bases at V and 4 bases at J, with 11 bases between. The CDR3 consists of 14 residues. Worth noting for this clone: No antigen is known for it.

This receptor was taken from a woman aged 55-69 years with renal cell carcinoma. The specimen was blood, collected from a patient whose treatment included radiotherapy and nephrectomy. The J gene is TRBJ1-4, the V gene TRBV5-1; the D gene is possibly TRBD1 (6 bases). For the CDR3, the DNA is TGCGCCAGCAGCCAGGACAGAAATAATGAAAAACTGTTTTTT. Its translation: CASSQDRNNEKLFF.